This T cell receptor (beta chain) was observed in a study of beta chain features in type 1 diabetes. The entirety of the isolated RNA underwent reverse transcription, so expressed TCRB transcripts were sequenced. Libraries were prepared by immunoSEQ multiplex PCR; TCRdb keeps only in-frame clonotypes and omits some of them. The sample yields 130,000 to 150,000 clones, 6.9% seen once. Trimming cost V 6 bases and J 9 bases, with 12 bases left between them. The CDR3 runs to 12 residues. Germline assignment: CDR1 LNHDA and CDR2 SQIVND (reference sequence). General study findings and limits: Type 1 diabetes patients had moderately but significantly shorter TCRB CDR3s in all four CD4+ subsets.

As for this clone: The antigen is undetermined.

Markers CD45RO/CCR7/CD25/CD127/CD95/CD27 served to sort CD4+ naive, central memory, regulatory and stem cell-like memory cells. Sequencing used central memory CD4+ T cells from blood. This sequence was found in a woman in her twenties or thirties in good health. J is TRBJ1-5 and V is TRBV19; TRBD1 might be the D (5 bases). CDR3 residues: CASSVQAGPQHF. The CDR3 coding sequence is TGTGCCAGTAGCGTACAGGCCGGGCCCCAGCATTTT.